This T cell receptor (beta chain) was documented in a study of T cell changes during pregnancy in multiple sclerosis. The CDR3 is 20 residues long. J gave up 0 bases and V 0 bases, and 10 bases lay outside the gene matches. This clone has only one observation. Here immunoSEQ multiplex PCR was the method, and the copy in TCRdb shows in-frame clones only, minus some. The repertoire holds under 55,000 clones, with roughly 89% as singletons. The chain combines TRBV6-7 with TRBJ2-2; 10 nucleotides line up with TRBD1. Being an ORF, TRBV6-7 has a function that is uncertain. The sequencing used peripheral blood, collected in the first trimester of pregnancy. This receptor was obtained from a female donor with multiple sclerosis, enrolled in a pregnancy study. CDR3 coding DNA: TGTGCCAGCAGTTACTCCGGGACAGGGGTTCACCCCGCGAACACCGGGGAGCTGTTTTTT. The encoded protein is CASSYSGTGVHPANTGELFF.